This TCR beta chain was profiled in a study of control samples from healthy donors and cancer patients. Profiled with immunoSEQ multiplex PCR; TCRdb holds only in-frame clones, not every one. In total, the table holds about 190,000 clones. CDR1 is SGHKS and CDR2 is YYEKEE in the germline V gene (reference sequence). V dropped 4 bases and J dropped 4 bases, with 6 bases sitting between them. The CDR3 spans 12 residues. The TCR sequence derives from a woman aged 25-40 years in good health. Sequencing was done on a sample of blood. The V gene is TRBV5-5, the J gene TRBJ1-5; D not certain. The CDR3 DNA follows: TGTGCCAGCAGCGTCGGGAATCAGCCCCAGCATTTT. Translation: CASSVGNQPQHF. Combining the CDR3 with reference TRBV5-5 and TRBJ1-5 gives the whole variable domain DAGVTQSPTHLIKTRGQQVTLRCSPISGHKSVSWYQQVLGQGPQFIFQYYEKEERGRGNFPDRFSARQFPNYSSELNVNALLLGDSALYLCASSVGNQPQHFGDGTRLSIL.